This T cell receptor beta chain was recorded in a study of CD8 T cells in Susac syndrome. With random hexamers, reverse transcription was performed on 0.5 to 1 ug of RNA. TCRdb recomputed calls from the immunoSEQ multiplex PCR reads with MiXCR, one row per CDR3 protein. The sample holds around 160,000 distinct CDR3 sequences, 90% to 95% seen once. Between the trimmed V and J ends, which lost 3 bases and 1 base, there was a span of 4 bases. The CDR3 runs 13 residues. The specimen sequenced was CD4+ T cells from PBMCs. The chain combines TRBV12-3 or TRBV12-4 with TRBJ1-5; D not resolved. The clonotype was recovered from a human donor in good health. CDR3 bases: TGTGCCAGCAGTTTGAGAAGCAATCAGCCCCAGCATTTT. Its protein is CASSLRSNQPQHF.